This passage covers 8 T cell receptor beta chains from one sample sequenced in a study of blood T cell repertoires in COVID-19. Generated by immunoSEQ multiplex PCR, the TCRdb table keeps only in-frame clones and is missing some. The data show about 210,000 clones, with around 83% seen just once and almost 5% held by the top ten. Specimen: peripheral blood. These receptors were taken from a woman older than 75 with acute or convalescent COVID-19.

This chain uses TRBV7-9 with TRBJ2-3; TRBD2 matches at 8 bases. Germline CDR1 SEHNR, CDR2 FQNEAQ (reference sequence). After removal of 4 bases from V and 4 bases from J, the junction contained 10 bases not matched to a gene. The CDR3 spans 16 residues. CDR3: CASSSGTSLFPDTQYF. In nucleotides, the CDR3 is TGTGCCAGCAGCTCCGGGACTAGTCTTTTCCCAGATACGCAGTATTTT.

The gene calls are TRBV6-5 and TRBJ2-3; perhaps TRBD1 as D (5 bases). Trimming removed 2 bases from V and 4 bases from J, with 16 bases in between. The CDR3 totals 16 residues. Germline CDR1 and CDR2: MNHEY and SVGAGI. CDR3 nucleotide sequence: TGTGCCAGCAGTTACGCCTCCGCAGGGAACGCAGATACGCAGTATTTT. Protein product: CASSYASAGNADTQYF.

The gene calls are TRBV18 and TRBJ2-5; 9 nucleotides align to TRBD1. Germline V lookup: CDR1 KGHSH, CDR2 LQKENI. The CDR3 is 18 amino acids. After removal of 4 bases from V and 2 bases from J, the junction contained 14 bases not matched to a gene. In DNA, the CDR3 is TGTGCCAGCTCACACCGGGACAGGGTATTAGTTGGGCAAGAGACCCAGTACTTC. Translating gives CASSHRDRVLVGQETQYF.

The V gene is TRBV7-8, the J gene TRBJ2-7; D perhaps matches TRBD1 (7 bases). Per germline, CDR1 SGHVS and CDR2 FQNEAQ. The CDR3 loop spans 15 amino acids. Trimming left V 5 bases short and J 3 bases short, with 17 bases between. The DNA of the CDR3 is TGTGCCAGCAGCCAGCCGACAGGGACTTACTACGAGCAGTACTTC. This codes for CASSQPTGTYYEQYF.

CDR3 region: CASSLATDSQYTGELFF. The CDR3 nucleotides read TGTGCCAGCAGCTTAGCGACCGACAGCCAGTACACCGGGGAGCTGTTTTTT. The V call is TRBV7-2, the J call TRBJ2-2, with a tentative D call TRBD1 (5 bases). This CDR3 has 17 amino acids. The germline gives CDR1 SGHTA, CDR2 FQGNSA. The V end lost 0 bases, the J end lost 3 bases, and 14 bases lay between the germline ends.

The chain carries TRBV28 and TRBJ2-3; TRBD2 matches 8 bases. This CDR3 region has 15 residues. V lost 5 bases and J lost 4; bases outside the gene matches: 8. Germline V gene sequence: CDR1 MDHEN, CDR2 SYDVKM. CDR3 in amino acids: CASSPGGLGPDTQYF. The CDR3 DNA reads as TGTGCCAGCAGTCCCGGGGGACTAGGGCCAGATACGCAGTATTTT.

The gene calls are TRBV2 and TRBJ2-7, with TRBD2 matching over 7 bases. The ends lost 7 bases at V and 3 bases at J; junction bases unmatched: 12. The CDR3 totals 15 residues. From germline, CDR1 is SNHLY and CDR2 FYNNEI. The CDR3 sequence: CASTRRLAGLYEQYF. CDR3 in DNA: TGTGCCAGCACTCGTCGACTAGCCGGACTCTACGAGCAGTACTTC.

This chain uses TRBV19 with TRBJ1-1; 8 nucleotides match TRBD1. Unmatched junction bases numbered 10, after V lost 7 bases and J lost 0 bases. CDR3 length: 16 amino acids. Germline CDR1 reads LNHDA; CDR2 reads SQIVND (reference sequence). Here the CDR3 DNA reads TGTGCCAGTACTCTTTACCGGACAGGGCTGAACACTGAAGCTTTCTTT. Translating it yields CASTLYRTGLNTEAFF.